This T cell receptor beta chain was obtained from a study of T-cell reconstitution after alpha-beta-depleted transplantation in children. A TCRbeta library incorporating unique molecular identifiers was prepared. TCRdb analysed the PCR reads with MiXCR anew, one entry per CDR3 protein. The sample has 360,000 or so distinct CDR3 sequences; roughly 22% are singletons. CDR3 size: 16 residues. J was trimmed by 5 bases and V by 1 base; bases with no gene match: 7. Germline assignment: CDR1 LGHNA and CDR2 YNFKEQ. This clonotype was observed a few times. The origin of this receptor is a human donor who donated a stem cell graft to a child with acute myeloid leukemia. Sequenced material: PBMCs from the stem cell graft donor, taken from the stem cell graft. This rearrangement joins TRBV4-2 to TRBJ2-2, with 7 bases lining up with TRBD2. CDR3 amino acids: CASSQVAGVGTGELFF. The DNA of the CDR3 is TGTGCCAGCAGCCAAGTCGCGGGAGTTGGAACCGGGGAGCTGTTTTTT.